These 7 T cell receptor beta chains came from one sample sequenced in a study of control samples from healthy donors and cancer patients. Some clones are missing from TCRdb's copy, which holds only in-frame ones; the method was immunoSEQ multiplex PCR. The data hold some 150,000 clones, with nearly 95% observed a single time. The sample was blood. The source of these receptors is a man aged 50 to 59 in good health.

DNA for the CDR3: TGTGCCAGCGGGCTAGCGGGAGGCGATGAGCAGTTCTTC. Protein: CASGLAGGDEQFF. The V gene is TRBV27, the J gene TRBJ2-1, with 11 bases matching TRBD2. Per germline, CDR1 MNHEY and CDR2 SMNVEV (reference sequence). V lost 8 bases to trimming and J lost 8 bases; unmatched junction nucleotides: 5. This CDR3 is built from 13 residues.

CDR3 in amino acids: CAIDRVGNYGYTF. Here the CDR3 DNA reads TGTGCCATCGACAGGGTTGGGAACTATGGCTACACCTTC. The J gene is TRBJ1-2, the V gene TRBV10-3, with TRBD1 identical over 7 bases. Germline CDR1 reads ENHRY; CDR2 reads SYGVKD. J lost 2 bases, V lost 8 bases, and 5 bases had no gene match. The CDR3 runs to 13 residues.

The chain employs TRBV9 and TRBJ2-7; 9 nucleotides agree with TRBD2. V was clipped by 1 base and J by 5 bases; unmatched bases: 7. Germline loops: CDR1 SGDLS, CDR2 YYNGEE. CDR3 size: 15 residues. The CDR3 region is CASSVSHSGRDEQYF. The CDR3 region has the DNA TGTGCCAGCAGCGTATCTCATAGCGGGAGAGACGAGCAGTACTTC.

The chain combines TRBV6-6 with TRBJ2-7; the D is unclear. The V gene lost 1 base and the J gene lost 7 bases, with 5 bases spanning the gap. Germline CDR1 and CDR2: MNHNY and SVGAGI (reference sequence). This CDR3 spans 11 amino acids. The CDR3 reads CASSYLGEQYF. In DNA form, the CDR3 reads TGTGCCAGCAGTTACTTAGGGGAGCAGTACTTC.

The chain links TRBV12-5 to TRBJ1-1, with TRBD1 matching over 8 bases. The germline gives CDR1 LGHNT, CDR2 FRNRAP. With V trimmed by 6 bases and J by 1 base, 4 bases remained unmatched. This CDR3 is built from 14 residues. The CDR3 DNA reads TGTGCTAGTGGCCTCGGACAGGGGAACACTGAAGCTTTCTTT. Translated: CASGLGQGNTEAFF. Full variable domain (remainder filled in from reference TRBV12-5 and TRBJ1-1): DARVTQTPRHKVTEMGQEVTMRCQPILGHNTVFWYRQTMMQGLELLAYFRNRAPLDDSGMPKDRFSAEMPDATLATLKIQPSEPRDSAVYFCASGLGQGNTEAFFGQGTRLTVV.

This chain connects TRBV3-1 (or the pseudogene TRBV3-2) to TRBJ2-3; the D gene is possibly TRBD1 (6 bases). Germline assignment: CDR1 LGHDT and CDR2 YNNKEL (reference sequence). The CDR3 contains 15 residues. V was shortened by 4 bases and J by 2 bases, with 13 bases between the two germline ends. The CDR3 DNA reads as TGTGCCAGCAGCCTTATAGGGACAAACACAGATACGCAGTATTTT. Translating it yields CASSLIGTNTDTQYF.

V usage is TRBV18 and J usage is TRBJ1-3, with D maybe TRBD1 (6 bases). Germline CDR1 reads KGHSH; CDR2 reads LQKENI. Trimming removed 2 bases at V and 0 bases at J, with 14 bases between. CDR3 length: 17 residues. The CDR3 DNA sequence: TGTGCCAGCTCACCATTTGGAAGGGGGTACTCTGGAAACACCATATATTTT. It translates to CASSPFGRGYSGNTIYF. Combining the CDR3 with reference TRBV18 and TRBJ1-3 gives the whole variable domain NAGVMQNPRHLVRRRGQEARLRCSPMKGHSHVYWYRQLPEEGLKFMVYLQKENIIDESGMPKERFSAEFPKEGPSILRIQQVVRGDSAAYFCASSPFGRGYSGNTIYFGEGSWLTVV.